One sample yielded the 31 T cell receptor beta chains listed below, sequenced in a study of T cell responses to AZD1222 COVID-19 vaccine (dated by TCRdb to the early 2020s). This sample's time point label indicates: baseline before first vaccination. Library prep was done by the immunoSEQ multiplex PCR assay. Held by TCRdb, this immuneACCESS table contains in-frame sequences only and omits some clones. Under half of the omission traces to an unresolved V gene where checked; the cause of the rest is unknown. This sample holds more than 85,000 clones; roughly 90% were observed only once. The leading ten clones occupy roughly 5.2% of the sample. This material consisted of peripheral blood, taken on day 0 of AZD1222 vaccination. These TCRs come from an adult in good health.

The rearrangement links TRBV14 to TRBJ1-3, with 8 bases matching TRBD1. V gave up 4 bases and J gave up 1 base; unmatched junction bases: 6. Germline lookup yields CDR1 SGHDN and CDR2 FVKESK. This CDR3 is 16 amino acids long. CDR3 in amino acids: CASSRNRGNSGNTIYF. The CDR3 region has the DNA TGTGCCAGCAGCCGAAACAGGGGGAATTCTGGAAACACCATATATTTT.

The rearrangement links TRBV23-1 to TRBJ2-1; perhaps TRBD2 as D (5 bases). TRBV23-1 is placed among ORFs of uncertain function. There are 14 residues in the CDR3. V lost 0 bases and J 4 bases, leaving 7 bases between the germline ends. For the CDR3, the DNA is TGCGCCAGCAGTCAATCGAGCGGTTACAATGAGCAGTTCTTC. This sequence encodes CASSQSSGYNEQFF.

The rearrangement joins TRBV6-2 or TRBV6-3 to TRBJ1-5; a possible D gene is TRBD1 (5 bases). Trimming removed 1 base from V and 8 bases from J, with 12 bases in between. The CDR3 totals 14 residues. Germline CDR1 is MNHEY and CDR2 is SVGEGT. CDR3 coding DNA: TGTGCCAGCAGTTACTACGGGGCCAGGAAGCCCCAGCATTTT. Its translation: CASSYYGARKPQHF.

V and J are TRBV6-4 and TRBJ1-1; TRBD1 aligns across 8 bases. V was pared by 3 bases and J by 2 bases, with 5 bases of the junction left unmatched. Germline values: CDR1 MRHNA, CDR2 SNTAGT. The CDR3 consists of 15 residues. CDR3 DNA sequence: TGTGCCAGCAGTGAAGGGGGACAGGCAAACACTGAAGCTTTCTTT. It codes for CASSEGGQANTEAFF.

V is TRBV29-1 and J is TRBJ2-5; TRBD2 aligns across 11 bases. The junction had 12 bases not matched to a gene; V was cut back by 4 bases and J by 5 bases. CDR3 length equals 16 residues. Germline CDR1 is SQVTM and CDR2 is ANQGSEA. CDR3 residues: CSVAGLAGGVGETQYF. DNA of the CDR3: TGCAGCGTTGCGGGGTTAGCGGGAGGGGTAGGTGAGACCCAGTACTTC.

The chain joins TRBV30 to TRBJ2-3; the D gene is possibly TRBD2 (6 bases). In germline, CDR1 is GTSNPN, CDR2 SVGIG (reference sequence). There are 15 residues in the CDR3. The V and J ends lost 1 base and 3 bases respectively, with 14 bases between them. This CDR3 is CAWSAAPGVTDTQYF. DNA for the CDR3: TGTGCCTGGAGTGCGGCTCCGGGAGTGACAGATACGCAGTATTTT. Full variable domain (outside the CDR3, taken from reference TRBV30 and TRBJ2-3): SQTIHQWPATLVQPVGSPLSLECTVEGTSNPNLYWYRQAAGRGLQLLFYSVGIGQISSEVPQNLSASRPQDRQFILSSKKLLLSDSGFYLCAWSAAPGVTDTQYFGPGTRLTVL.

This sequence joins TRBV24-1 and TRBJ2-1; 9 nucleotides match TRBD1. CDR3 length: 16 amino acids. J lost 9 bases, V lost 4 bases, and 12 bases had no gene match. CDR1 and CDR2 (germline): KGHDR, SFDVKD. The CDR3 is CATSDLRDRDTGEQFF. CDR3 DNA sequence: TGTGCCACCAGTGACCTCCGGGACAGGGACACAGGTGAGCAGTTCTTC.

CDR3 sequence (DNA): TGCGCCAGCAGCTTGTATTCCAGGGGGCTCAGGGCGCCTGGGGCCAACGTCCTGACTTTC. Amino acids: CASSLYSRGLRAPGANVLTF. The chain links TRBV5-1 to TRBJ2-6, with TRBD1 identical over 8 bases. CDR1 and CDR2 (germline): SGHRS, YFSETQ. The length of the CDR3 is 20 residues. V trimming: 1 base; J trimming: 2 bases; junction bases outside the gene matches: 14. Drawing the rest from reference TRBV5-1 and TRBJ2-6, the complete variable domain is KAGVTQTPRYLIKTRGQQVTLSCSPISGHRSVSWYQQTPGQGLQFLFEYFSETQRNKGNFPGRFSGRQFSNSRSEMNVSTLELGDSALYLCASSLYSRGLRAPGANVLTFGAGSRLTVL.

The genes are TRBV7-8 and TRBJ1-3; D is unclear. Germline CDR1 and CDR2: SGHVS and FQNEAQ. V gave up 6 bases and J gave up 0 bases, with 12 bases separating them. This CDR3 region has 15 residues. The CDR3 region has the DNA TGTGCCAGCAGACCCCAGAAAGACTCTGGAAACACCATATATTTT. Protein sequence: CASRPQKDSGNTIYF.

CDR3 in DNA: TGTGCCAGCAGCCCGAACTCCTACGAGCAGTACTTC. Translation gives CASSPNSYEQYF. This chain links TRBV7-2 with TRBJ2-7; D is uncertain. Trimming pared 5 bases from V and 0 bases from J, leaving 5 bases between. Germline V gives CDR1 SGHTA, CDR2 FQGNSA. The CDR3 covers 12 residues.

V is TRBV7-2 and J is TRBJ1-1, with TRBD1 matching over 9 bases. Germline CDR1 is SGHTA and CDR2 is FQGNSA. V lost 1 base and J lost 4; bases outside the gene matches: 4. This CDR3 has 15 amino acids. CDR3 residues: CASSLDGTGTTEAFF. The CDR3 region has the DNA TGTGCCAGCAGCTTAGACGGGACAGGGACCACTGAAGCTTTCTTT.

The J gene is TRBJ1-4, the V gene TRBV28, with a possible D match to TRBD1 (5 bases). Trimming pared 7 bases from V and 8 bases from J, leaving 20 bases between. The CDR3 extends over 15 amino acids. CDR1 and CDR2 from the germline V gene are MDHEN and SYDVKM. CDR3 region: CASTTGTVRGEKLFF. The DNA of the CDR3 is TGTGCCAGCACGACCGGGACGGTCCGCGGGGAAAAACTGTTTTTT.

The rearrangement uses TRBV9 and TRBJ1-2, with TRBD1 matching 7 bases. Germline V gene data show CDR1 as SGDLS and CDR2 as YYNGEE. J was trimmed by 4 bases and V by 0 bases; bases with no gene match: 3. The CDR3 runs to 14 residues. The CDR3 region is CASSVDSGGYGYTF. The CDR3, as DNA: TGTGCCAGCAGCGTAGACTCAGGGGGCTATGGCTACACCTTC.

This clone was seen a single time. The rearrangement uses TRBV20-1 and TRBJ1-2; D perhaps matches TRBD1 (6 bases). The V end was cut by 6 bases, the J end by 7 bases, with 12 bases between. This CDR3 region has 11 residues. The germline V gene encodes CDR1 DFQATT and CDR2 SNEGSKA (reference sequence). CDR3 protein: CSAPTGPGYTF. DNA of the CDR3: TGCAGTGCCCCGACAGGCCCTGGCTACACCTTC.

The chain joins TRBV7-2 to TRBJ2-5, with TRBD1 identical over 8 bases. Germline V lookup: CDR1 SGHTA, CDR2 FQGNSA. The ends lost 7 bases at V and 5 bases at J; junction bases unmatched: 9. This CDR3 has 14 residues. The CDR3 sequence: CASTGGYVRETQYF. The CDR3 nucleotides are TGTGCCAGCACAGGGGGCTATGTTAGGGAGACCCAGTACTTC.

The CDR3 bases are TGTGCCAGCAGTGGGGCCTCCCAAGAGACCCAGTACTTC. Its translation is CASSGASQETQYF. The rearrangement uses TRBV28 and TRBJ2-5; D is possibly TRBD1 (5 bases). The germline gives CDR1 MDHEN, CDR2 SYDVKM. Trimming left V 5 bases short and J 1 base short, with 8 bases between. The CDR3 length is 13 residues.

The table lists this clone with a few counts. The rearrangement joins TRBV11-1 to TRBJ2-1; D gene ambiguous. The CDR3 runs 16 residues. The V gene lost 0 bases and the J gene lost 4 bases, with 13 bases spanning the gap. CDR1 SGHAT and CDR2 FQDESV come from the germline V gene (reference sequence). The CDR3 DNA reads as TGTGCCAGCAGCTTAGCGATTGATAGCAGATACAATGAGCAGTTCTTC. Translation gives CASSLAIDSRYNEQFF.

CDR3 protein: CASRPSGSKGEQFF. The DNA of the CDR3 is TGTGCCAGCCGGCCTAGCGGGTCTAAGGGTGAGCAGTTCTTC. The chain employs TRBV27 and TRBJ2-1; 8 bases are a match to TRBD2. This CDR3 region has 14 residues. The V gene's germline CDR1 is MNHEY and CDR2 SMNVEV (reference sequence). With 8 bases clipped from V and 9 bases from J, the junction kept 12 bases outside the gene matches.

The J gene is TRBJ1-1, the V gene TRBV4-2, with 8 bases fitting TRBD1. J lost 5 bases, V lost 4 bases, and 6 bases had no gene match. The CDR3 consists of 14 residues. Germline CDR1 and CDR2: LGHNA and YNFKEQ. The CDR3 coding sequence is TGTGCCAGCAGCCGTGATAGACAGGGGACTGAAGCTTTCTTT. This sequence encodes CASSRDRQGTEAFF.

This clone has just a few counts. The chain has TRBV6-5 and TRBJ2-1; D gene uncertain. Germline V CDR1 and CDR2: MNHEY, SVGAGI. This CDR3 contains 13 residues. Trimming stripped 2 bases from V and 4 bases from J, with 6 bases between. The CDR3 DNA reads as TGTGCCAGCAGTTACGGGCAGTACAATGAGCAGTTCTTC. As protein: CASSYGQYNEQFF.

This rearrangement joins TRBV7-2 to TRBJ2-7, with D hard to call. Germline CDR1 is SGHTA and CDR2 is FQGNSA. The CDR3 is made up of 15 amino acids. Trimming shortened V by 0 bases and J by 6 bases, and 15 bases separated the two germline ends. This CDR3 reads CASSLAPTTPAEQYF. The CDR3 DNA reads as TGTGCCAGCAGCTTAGCCCCAACTACTCCGGCCGAGCAGTACTTC. The full variable domain, rest sourced from reference TRBV7-2 and TRBJ2-7, is GAGVSQSPSNKVTEKGKDVELRCDPISGHTALYWYRQSLGQGLEFLIYFQGNSAPDKSGLPSDRFSAERTGGSVSTLTIQRTQQEDSAVYLCASSLAPTTPAEQYFGPGTRLTVT.

The chain uses TRBV27 and TRBJ2-3, with D perhaps matching TRBD1 or TRBD2 (5 bases each). The length of the CDR3 is 14 residues. Germline V lookup: CDR1 MNHEY, CDR2 SMNVEV (reference sequence). Trimming removed 2 bases from V and 5 bases from J, with 11 bases in between. The CDR3 loop reads CASSLRDGKDTQYF. Here the CDR3 DNA reads TGTGCCAGCAGTTTACGGGACGGAAAAGATACGCAGTATTTT.

V usage is TRBV5-1 and J usage is TRBJ1-3; 8 nucleotides match TRBD1. V gave up 2 bases and J gave up 4 bases; unmatched junction bases: 2. CDR1 and CDR2 (germline): SGHRS, YFSETQ. The CDR3 consists of 14 residues. The CDR3 DNA reads as TGCGCCAGCAGCTTAAGGACAGGGGGAAACACCATATATTTT. This encodes CASSLRTGGNTIYF.

The rearrangement uses TRBV28 and TRBJ1-4; D remains unclear. V dropped 7 bases and J dropped 3 bases, with 6 bases sitting between them. This CDR3 spans 12 amino acids. Germline CDR1 is MDHEN and CDR2 is SYDVKM. The CDR3: CASNGANEKLFF. The DNA for the CDR3 is TGTGCCAGCAACGGGGCTAATGAAAAACTGTTTTTT.

The gene calls are TRBV19 and TRBJ1-1; weak D call: TRBD1 (6 bases). This CDR3 spans 16 amino acids. CDR1 is LNHDA, CDR2 SQIVND, per germline (reference sequence). V was shortened by 8 bases and J by 0 bases, with 19 bases between the two germline ends. In nucleotides, the CDR3 is TGTGCCAGTTCTGGACAGCCGGGGGCGATGAACACTGAAGCTTTCTTT. Translation gives CASSGQPGAMNTEAFF. Together with reference TRBV19 and TRBJ1-1, the CDR3 gives the full variable domain: DGGITQSPKYLFRKEGQNVTLSCEQNLNHDAMYWYRQDPGQGLRLIYYSQIVNDFQKGDIAEGYSVSREKKESFPLTVTSAQKNPTAFYLCASSGQPGAMNTEAFFGQGTRLTVV.

This chain joins TRBV5-1 and TRBJ2-7; 9 nucleotides agree with TRBD2. This CDR3 spans 13 amino acids. Germline assignment: CDR1 SGHRS and CDR2 YFSETQ. V shed 7 bases, J shed 3 bases, and the junction held 5 bases outside the gene matches. This chain's CDR3 is CASGTSSFYEQYF. CDR3 nucleotide sequence: TGCGCCAGCGGGACTAGCTCTTTCTACGAGCAGTACTTC.

The rearrangement links TRBV6-5 to TRBJ2-3; TRBD1 matches 8 bases. The CDR3 is 13 amino acids. Germline loops: CDR1 MNHEY, CDR2 SVGAGI. V dropped 6 bases and J dropped 6; count of bases not matched to a gene: 5. The CDR3 bases are TGTGCCAGCAGGTACAGGGGGAGGGATACGCAGTATTTT. Protein product: CASRYRGRDTQYF.

The chain has TRBV7-8 and TRBJ2-5; 11 nucleotides align to TRBD2. The germline gives CDR1 SGHVS, CDR2 FQNEAQ. V trimming: 5 bases; J trimming: 3 bases; junction bases outside the gene matches: 11. This CDR3 has 17 residues. The CDR3 loop reads CASSPSRLTSGKETQYF. The CDR3 DNA reads as TGTGCCAGCAGCCCCAGCCGTCTGACTAGCGGGAAAGAGACCCAGTACTTC. Full variable domain (remainder filled in from reference TRBV7-8 and TRBJ2-5): GAGVSQSPRYKVAKRGQDVALRCDPISGHVSLFWYQQALGQGPEFLTYFQNEAQLDKSGLPSDRFFAERPEGSVSTLKIQRTQQEDSAVYLCASSPSRLTSGKETQYFGPGTRLLVL.

This chain connects TRBV25-1 to TRBJ2-3, with a possible D match to TRBD2 (5 bases). The V and J ends lost 5 bases and 1 base respectively, with 10 bases between them. CDR1 and CDR2 from the germline V gene are MGHDK and SYGVNS. The CDR3 spans 14 residues. In nucleotides, the CDR3 is TGTGCCAGCAGTCCCGTGGGAGGCACAGATACGCAGTATTTT. Residues: CASSPVGGTDTQYF.

Note on this clone: The sample contains more than one DNA sequence encoding this CDR3. The rearrangement links TRBV20-1 to TRBJ1-1; unclear D gene. Germline V gene lookup returns CDR1 DFQATT and CDR2 SNEGSKA (reference sequence). The ends were cut back, 3 bases at V and 5 bases at J, with 7 bases in the middle. This CDR3 comprises 11 residues. The CDR3 sequence: CSARADTEAFF. The CDR3, as DNA: TGCAGTGCTAGGGCCGATACTGAAGCTTTCTTT.

The V call is TRBV28, the J call TRBJ1-2; TRBD1 aligns across 8 bases. The V gene end was trimmed by 4 bases and the J gene end by 4 bases; junction bases not matched to a gene: 8. Germline-derived CDR1 and CDR2 are MDHEN and SYDVKM. The CDR3 is 15 amino acids. The CDR3 spells CASSSVDRGLYGYTF. CDR3 nucleotides: TGTGCCAGCAGTTCCGTCGACAGGGGCCTCTATGGCTACACCTTC.